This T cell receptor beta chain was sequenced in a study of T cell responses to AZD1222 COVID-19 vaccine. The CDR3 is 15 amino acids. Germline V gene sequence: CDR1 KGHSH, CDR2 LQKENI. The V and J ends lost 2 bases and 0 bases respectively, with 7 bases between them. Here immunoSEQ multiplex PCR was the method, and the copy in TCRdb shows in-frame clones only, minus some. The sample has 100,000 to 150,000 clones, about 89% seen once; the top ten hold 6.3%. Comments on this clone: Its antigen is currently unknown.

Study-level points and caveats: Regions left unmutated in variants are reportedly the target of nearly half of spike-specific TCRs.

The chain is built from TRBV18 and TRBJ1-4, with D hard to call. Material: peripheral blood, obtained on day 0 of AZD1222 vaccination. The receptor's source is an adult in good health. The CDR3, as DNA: TGTGCCAGCTCACCAGAAGTTGCAACTAATGAAAAACTGTTTTTT. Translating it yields CASSPEVATNEKLFF.